Listed below are T cell receptor beta chains from one sample, sequenced in a study of Ad26.COV2.S vaccination and SARS-CoV-2 variants. Data came from immunoSEQ multiplex PCR; TCRdb stores just in-frame clones and leaves some out. The sample carries about 680,000 clones, around 92% recorded once. The sample in question was peripheral blood, obtained in a trial of Ad26.COV2.S vaccine versus placebo. These receptors were collected from a person between 18 and 60 years old who received the Ad26.COV2.S COVID-19 vaccine or a placebo. The CDR3 runs from the conserved cysteine through the conserved F or W. The order of the fields is J gene, clone size, V gene, D gene, CDR3 protein, CDR3 DNA. The D gene is left open where the match is weak. Expanded clones are given a class, and other clones once, few, many or no size at all.

TRBJ2-1 | NA | TRBV21-1 | NA | CASTRPRGAYYNEQFF | TGTGCCAGCACACGTCCCCGGGGGGCTTACTACAATGAGCAGTTCTTC
TRBJ2-7 | NA | TRBV27 | NA | CASSLGTASEQYF | TGTGCCAGCAGCCTAGGTACAGCCTCCGAGCAGTACTTC
TRBJ2-3 | NA | TRBV7-9 | NA | CASSFYYTATDTQYF | TGTGCCAGCAGCTTCTACTATACCGCGACAGATACGCAGTATTTT
TRBJ2-3 | NA | TRBV7-9 | NA | CAVGAGLNTDTQYF | TGTGCCGTCGGGGCTGGTTTGAACACAGATACGCAGTATTTT
TRBJ2-3 | NA | TRBV5-1 | NA | CASSSEGFTDTQYF | TGCGCCAGCAGCTCGGAGGGTTTCACAGATACGCAGTATTTT
TRBJ1-5 | NA | TRBV21-1 | NA | CASRGQPQHF | TGTGCCAGCAGAGGTCAGCCCCAGCATTTT
TRBJ1-2 | NA | TRBV19 | TRBD1 | CAIRTGAAGYTF | TGTGCCATTAGGACAGGGGCTGCGGGCTACACCTTC
TRBJ1-4 | NA | TRBV16 | NA | CASSQSSNHEKLFF | TGTGCCAGCAGCCAATCAAGTAACCATGAAAAACTGTTTTTT
TRBJ2-2 | NA | TRBV7-3 | NA | CATKPLEGPNTGELFF | TGTGCCACCAAACCTTTGGAGGGCCCAAACACCGGGGAGCTGTTTTTT
TRBJ2-6 | NA | TRBV5-1 | NA | CASNPSGANVLTF | TGCGCCAGCAACCCATCTGGGGCCAACGTCCTGACTTTC
TRBJ2-6 | NA | TRBV20-1 | NA | CSASGSGANVLTF | TGCAGTGCCAGTGGCTCTGGGGCCAACGTCCTGACTTTC
TRBJ1-1 | NA | TRBV6-5 | TRBD1 | CASGGTVNTEAFF | TGTGCCAGCGGGGGGACAGTGAACACTGAAGCTTTCTTT
TRBJ2-1 | NA | TRBV24-1 | TRBD1 | CATSTGTALDNEQFF | TGTGCCACCAGTACCGGGACAGCACTCGACAATGAGCAGTTCTTC
TRBJ1-4 | few | TRBV5-6 | NA | CASSLKTTSSNEKLFF | TGTGCCAGCAGCTTGAAGACGACGTCTAGTAATGAAAAACTGTTTTTT
TRBJ2-6 | NA | TRBV7-9 | NA | CASRYTSGANVLTF | TGTGCCAGCAGATACACCTCTGGGGCCAACGTCCTGACTTTC
TRBJ2-3 | NA | TRBV13 | NA | CASSLLHGADTQYF | TGTGCCAGCAGCTTGTTACACGGTGCAGATACGCAGTATTTT
TRBJ1-5 | NA | TRBV10-3 | NA | CAISEPPSPQHF | TGTGCCATCAGTGAGCCCCCGTCGCCCCAGCATTTT
TRBJ1-1 | NA | TRBV30 | NA | CAWTPPGVDTEAFF | TGTGCCTGGACTCCGCCAGGGGTTGACACTGAAGCTTTCTTT
TRBJ1-1 | few | TRBV15 | TRBD1 | CATSRGTGEGTFF | TGTGCCACCAGCAGAGGAACAGGGGAAGGAACTTTCTTT
TRBJ1-2 | few | TRBV10-1 | NA | CASSGGGVYGYTF | TGCGCCAGCAGTGGTGGAGGGGTGTATGGCTACACCTTC
TRBJ1-1 | NA | TRBV2 | NA | CASSPHGVLDTEAFF | TGTGCCAGCAGCCCCCATGGGGTGTTGGACACTGAAGCTTTCTTT
TRBJ2-2 | NA | TRBV7-2 | NA | CASRVAANTGELFF | TGTGCCTCGAGGGTTGCTGCGAACACCGGGGAGCTGTTTTTT
TRBJ2-5 | NA | TRBV19 | NA | CASSFAHFQYF | TGTGCCAGTAGTTTCGCCCATTTTCAGTACTTC
TRBJ2-5 | NA | TRBV9 | TRBD1 | CASSVREGARGETQYF | TGTGCCAGCAGCGTACGTGAGGGGGCCAGGGGAGAGACCCAGTACTTC
TRBJ1-4 | NA | TRBV7-2 | TRBD1 | CASSFDRGTEKLFF | TGTGCCAGCAGCTTCGACAGGGGGACCGAGAAACTGTTTTTT
TRBJ1-2 | NA | TRBV5-4 | NA | CASSSDTYGYTF | TGTGCCAGCAGCTCCGACACCTATGGCTACACCTTC
TRBJ2-1 | NA | TRBV19 | TRBD2 | CASSIEKREGLNNEQFF | TGTGCCAGTAGTATAGAAAAGCGGGAGGGCCTAAACAATGAGCAGTTCTTC
TRBJ1-2 | NA | TRBV6-2/TRBV6-3 | TRBD1 | CASSYSGRGLNGYTF | TGTGCCAGCAGTTACTCTGGCAGGGGGCTCAATGGCTACACCTTC
TRBJ1-2 | NA | TRBV19 | NA | CASSMEGSYGYTF | TGTGCCAGTAGTATGGAGGGCAGCTATGGCTACACCTTC